What follows is one T cell receptor (beta chain) and its context. V was shortened by 5 bases and J by 4 bases, with 11 bases between the two germline ends. The CDR3 contains 13 residues. Donors were grouped by their self-reported clinical history. Libraries were prepared by immunoSEQ multiplex PCR; TCRdb keeps only in-frame clonotypes and omits some of them. Altogether about 300,000 clones are present, roughly 90% being singletons, with the ten largest covering approximately 1.5%. The entry originates in a study of blood T cell repertoires in COVID-19. Looking at the study overall: Researchers got acute and convalescent COVID-19 samples from the United States, Italy and Spain.

The chain recombines TRBV12-3 or TRBV12-4 with TRBJ2-5, with D possibly matching TRBD1 (6 bases). Material: PBMCs or T cells enriched from blood (not recorded which). The TCR sequence derives from a woman between 35 and 50 years old who had recovered from COVID-19. Here the CDR3 DNA reads TGTGCCAGCAGTCGAACAGGGCTAGAGACCCAGTACTTC. As protein: CASSRTGLETQYF.